This T cell receptor (beta chain) was recovered during a study of cytomegalovirus exposure and HLA in healthy donors. For the study at large: Out of around 360 genotyped donors, about 81% belonged to the Caucasian-associated ancestry cluster. Whole-study findings and limits: The listing of 160 or so TCR beta chains classed them as cytomegalovirus-associated.

Donors were nominally healthy when sampled, though unrecorded immune exposures were likely. This clone was seen only a few times. Its specificity is not known. The CDR3 is made up of 12 amino acids. V dropped 4 bases and J dropped 7 bases, with 7 bases sitting between them. Germline CDR1 MNHEY, CDR2 SVGAGI. Amplification used 60 Vbeta primers and 13 Jbeta primers. Only in-frame clones appear in the TCRdb table, and some are missing; sequencing was by immunoSEQ multiplex PCR. The sample has about 200,000 clones, around 83% seen once. The chain carries TRBV6-5 and TRBJ2-2; D is undetermined. Sequencing was carried out using PBMCs. The sequence was collected from a woman in her late teens or twenties in good health and CMV-seronegative. CDR3 in amino acids: CASSSEVGELFF. The CDR3, as DNA: TGTGCCAGCAGTTCCGAGGTCGGGGAGCTGTTTTTT.